This T cell receptor beta chain was identified during a study of cytomegalovirus exposure and HLA in healthy donors. Germline V gene lookup returns CDR1 SQVTM and CDR2 ANQGSEA. CDR3 size: 13 residues. V was cut by 5 bases and J by 4 bases, with 14 bases left in between. PCR was performed using 60 Vbeta and 13 Jbeta primers. Method: immunoSEQ multiplex PCR; TCRdb's copy keeps in-frame clones and lacks some. The data hold about 150,000 clones, with under 85% observed a single time. The receptor's source is a woman aged 30 to 39 in good health and CMV-seronegative. The V and J genes are TRBV29-1 and TRBJ2-5; possibly TRBD1 for D (8 bases). Source material: PBMCs. The CDR3 DNA follows: TGCAGCGTTCATACAGGGGGGGGAGAGACCCAGTACTTC. Protein product: CSVHTGGGETQYF.